These 17 T cell receptor beta chains originate from one sample sequenced in a study of blood T cell repertoires in COVID-19. Profiled with immunoSEQ multiplex PCR; TCRdb holds only in-frame clones, not every one. The sample records more than 65,000 clones, around 80% being singletons. The sample taken for sequencing was peripheral blood. Receptors originate from a man between 60 and 75 years old with active or convalescent COVID-19.

The CDR3 region is CASSSPGQLNYGYTF. The CDR3 DNA reads as TGTGCCAGCAGTTCCCCGGGACAGCTTAACTATGGCTACACCTTC. V usage is TRBV6-6 and J usage is TRBJ1-2; 7 nucleotides agree with TRBD1. CDR3 size: 15 residues. Germline V lookup: CDR1 MNHNY, CDR2 SVGAGI (reference sequence). The trim removed 4 bases at V and 1 base at J, leaving 6 bases unmatched.

This clone has just one count. J is TRBJ1-3 and V is TRBV4-3, with TRBD1 matching 8 bases. The CDR3 is made up of 15 amino acids. The V gene end was trimmed by 3 bases and the J gene end by 2 bases; junction bases not matched to a gene: 3. Per germline, CDR1 LGHNA and CDR2 YSLEER. CDR3 sequence: CASSHLTGAGNTIYF. The CDR3 DNA reads TGCGCCAGCAGCCACCTGACAGGGGCTGGAAACACCATATATTTT.

V and J are TRBV4-1 and TRBJ2-4, with D possibly being TRBD1 (5 bases). The CDR3 runs 14 residues. V lost 4 bases to trimming and J lost 8 bases, with 15 bases between them. Germline CDR1 reads MGHRA; CDR2 reads YSYEKL. CDR3 coding DNA: TGCGCCAGCAGCCGCCAACAGGCTGGTGACATTCAGTACTTC. The encoded protein is CASSRQQAGDIQYF.

The rearrangement links TRBV7-2 to TRBJ2-7, with TRBD1 identical over 9 bases. Trimming cost V 8 bases and J 4 bases; bases outside gene matches: 9. Germline CDR1 is SGHTA and CDR2 is FQGNSA. The CDR3 contains 14 residues. The chain's CDR3 is CASGRQGGTYEQYF. In nucleotides, the CDR3 is TGTGCCAGCGGCAGACAGGGGGGGACTTACGAGCAGTACTTC. Using reference TRBV7-2 and TRBJ2-7 for the parts outside the CDR3, the full variable domain is GAGVSQSPSNKVTEKGKDVELRCDPISGHTALYWYRQSLGQGLEFLIYFQGNSAPDKSGLPSDRFSAERTGGSVSTLTIQRTQQEDSAVYLCASGRQGGTYEQYFGPGTRLTVT.

The chain uses TRBV6-6 and TRBJ2-6; D possibly corresponds to TRBD1 (6 bases). CDR3 length equals 16 residues. Per germline, CDR1 MNHNY and CDR2 SVGAGI (reference sequence). Trimming pared 6 bases from V and 0 bases from J, leaving 12 bases between. The CDR3 region is CASRPQGNSGANVLTF. In nucleotides, the CDR3 is TGTGCCAGCAGACCTCAGGGGAACTCTGGGGCCAACGTCCTGACTTTC.

This clone showed up just a few times. J is TRBJ1-2 and V is TRBV5-1, with D tentatively TRBD1 (5 bases). Germline values: CDR1 SGHRS, CDR2 YFSETQ. V was shortened by 4 bases and J by 2 bases, with 12 bases between the two germline ends. This CDR3 has 14 amino acids. CDR3 amino acids: CASSLQGLNYGYTF. The CDR3 nucleotides read TGCGCCAGCAGCCTCCAGGGCCTCAACTATGGCTACACCTTC. The variable domain in full, completed from reference TRBV5-1 and TRBJ1-2, reads KAGVTQTPRYLIKTRGQQVTLSCSPISGHRSVSWYQQTPGQGLQFLFEYFSETQRNKGNFPGRFSGRQFSNSRSEMNVSTLELGDSALYLCASSLQGLNYGYTFGSGTRLTVV.

J is TRBJ2-7 and V is TRBV6-2 or TRBV6-3; TRBD2 matches 12 bases. V was pared by 5 bases and J by 1 base, with 3 bases of the junction left unmatched. The CDR3 is made up of 15 amino acids. CDR1 MNHEY and CDR2 SVGEGT come from the germline V gene. CDR3 residues: CASSGTSGLSYEQYF. CDR3 DNA sequence: TGTGCCAGCAGTGGGACTAGCGGGCTGTCCTACGAGCAGTACTTC.

V usage is TRBV6-5 and J usage is TRBJ2-7; the match to TRBD1 covers 8 bases. The CDR3 has 13 amino acids. Germline loops: CDR1 MNHEY, CDR2 SVGAGI. The junction had 7 bases not matched to a gene; V was cut back by 6 bases and J by 6 bases. The CDR3 here is CASRRTGMSEQYF. Here the CDR3 DNA reads TGTGCCAGCAGGCGGACAGGGATGAGCGAGCAGTACTTC.

The chain carries TRBV5-1 and TRBJ1-1, with D unclear. The V gene lost 0 bases and the J gene lost 1 base, with 7 bases spanning the gap. The V gene's germline CDR1 is SGHRS and CDR2 YFSETQ. This CDR3 is built from 14 residues. The CDR3 here is CASSLGGGNTEAFF. Written as DNA, the CDR3 is TGCGCCAGCAGCTTGGGTGGCGGGAACACTGAAGCTTTCTTT.

This clone came up a few times. CDR3 DNA sequence: TGTGCCAGCAGTTGGAGGGGGGGCGGTGAGACCCAGTACTTC. Translation gives CASSWRGGGETQYF. The genes are TRBV27 and TRBJ2-5; a weak D match, TRBD2 (7 bases). CDR3 length equals 14 residues. Germline-derived CDR1 and CDR2 are MNHEY and SMNVEV (reference sequence). The germline V and J ends were trimmed by 4 bases and 5 bases, with 14 bases remaining between them.

The chain recombines TRBV2 with TRBJ1-1, with TRBD1 identical over 7 bases. CDR3 length equals 14 residues. With V trimmed by 7 bases and J by 5 bases, 10 bases remained unmatched. Looked up from germline, CDR1 is SNHLY and CDR2 is FYNNEI. Written as DNA, the CDR3 is TGTGCCAGCACCTTGGCAGGGGGTAAGACTGAAGCTTTCTTT. It specifies CASTLAGGKTEAFF.

This chain uses TRBV28 with TRBJ1-2; D call uncertain. V was shortened by 2 bases and J by 4 bases, with 5 bases between the two germline ends. The CDR3 is made up of 12 amino acids. The germline V gene encodes CDR1 MDHEN and CDR2 SYDVKM. In DNA, the CDR3 is TGTGCCAGCAGTTTAGCGGGCTATGGCTACACCTTC. Protein product: CASSLAGYGYTF.

The chain has TRBV5-8 and TRBJ2-1, with D perhaps being TRBD1 or TRBD2 (5 bases each). Germline values: CDR1 SGHTS, CDR2 YDEGEE. V dropped 4 bases and J dropped 7 bases, with 15 bases sitting between them. CDR3 length: 14 residues. CDR3: CASSVGRVWNEQFF. The CDR3 bases are TGTGCCAGCAGCGTGGGACGGGTTTGGAATGAGCAGTTCTTC.

V usage is TRBV2 and J usage is TRBJ1-5; D ambiguous. The CDR3 contains 15 residues. Between the trimmed V and J ends, which lost 3 bases and 0 bases, there was a span of 9 bases. Germline CDR1 and CDR2: SNHLY and FYNNEI. The CDR3: CASSDSGYSNQPQHF. The CDR3 nucleotides read TGTGCCAGCAGTGATTCGGGTTATAGCAATCAGCCCCAGCATTTT.

V gene TRBV9 combines with J gene TRBJ1-1; 10 bases match TRBD1. The CDR3 contains 19 residues. Germline V CDR1 and CDR2: SGDLS, YYNGEE. V was pared by 4 bases and J by 3 bases, with 18 bases of the junction left unmatched. CDR3 coding DNA: TGTGCCAGCAGCCCCAATAGGGACAGGGGAGGGGCGAGGGACACTGAAGCTTTCTTT. Its translation: CASSPNRDRGGARDTEAFF.

V gene TRBV6-2 or TRBV6-3 combines with J gene TRBJ2-5; TRBD2 aligns across 9 bases. The junction had 10 bases not matched to a gene; V was cut back by 0 bases and J by 2 bases. From germline, CDR1 is MNHEY and CDR2 SVGEGT. CDR3 length equals 18 residues. The DNA of the CDR3 is TGTGCCAGCAGTTACTCTTTGACGGTAGCGGGGGAGCAAGAGACCCAGTACTTC. Amino acid sequence: CASSYSLTVAGEQETQYF.

The V and J genes are TRBV2 and TRBJ2-5, with unresolved D. Germline values: CDR1 SNHLY, CDR2 FYNNEI. The CDR3 is 13 amino acids. The germline V and J ends were trimmed by 6 bases and 3 bases, with 11 bases remaining between them. CDR3 sequence (DNA): TGTGCCAGCAGGCCAGGATGGAAAGAGACCCAGTACTTC. It yields the protein CASRPGWKETQYF.